This record looks at one TCR beta chain sequence and its context. Its antigen is as yet unknown. The PCR used 60 Vbeta and 13 Jbeta primers. The repertoire was sequenced with immunoSEQ multiplex PCR; TCRdb's copy has only in-frame clones and lacks some. The data contain 180,000 or so clones, roughly 77% of them seen just once; the ten biggest clones take up about 8%. The germline V gene has CDR1 SEHNR and CDR2 FQNEAQ (reference sequence). With 4 bases clipped from V and 1 base from J, the junction kept 10 bases outside the gene matches. The CDR3 sequence is 18 residues long. This sample is drawn from a study of cytomegalovirus exposure and HLA in healthy donors. The wider study: Within an early data release were approximately 85 million unique TCRs drawn from HLA-typed donors.

Study-wide results and caveats: In a later analysis, at a false discovery rate of 0.05, approximately 15,000 TCR beta sequences matched HLA alleles. Confirmation was obtained in vitro that a few CMV-associated chains are specific for CMV antigens.

The TCR comes from a woman in her thirties or forties in good health and CMV-seropositive. The V and J genes are TRBV7-9 and TRBJ2-1, with TRBD2 matching 10 bases. Source material: PBMCs. CDR3 nucleotides: TGTGCCAGCAGCTCCGGGACTAGCGCACTTGATTCCTACAATGAGCAGTTCTTC. Its translation: CASSSGTSALDSYNEQFF.